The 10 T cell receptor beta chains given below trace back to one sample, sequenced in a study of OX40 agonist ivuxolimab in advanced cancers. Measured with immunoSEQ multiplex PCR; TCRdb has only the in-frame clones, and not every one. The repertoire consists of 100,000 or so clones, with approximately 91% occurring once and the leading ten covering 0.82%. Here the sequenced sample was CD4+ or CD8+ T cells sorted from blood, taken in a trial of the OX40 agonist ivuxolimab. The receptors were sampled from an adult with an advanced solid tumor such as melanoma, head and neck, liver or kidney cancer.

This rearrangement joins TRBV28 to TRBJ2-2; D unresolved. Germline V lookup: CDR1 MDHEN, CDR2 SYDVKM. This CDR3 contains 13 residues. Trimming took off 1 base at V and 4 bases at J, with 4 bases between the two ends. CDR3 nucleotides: TGTGCCAGCAGTTTATCCAGCACCGGGGAGCTGTTTTTT. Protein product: CASSLSSTGELFF.

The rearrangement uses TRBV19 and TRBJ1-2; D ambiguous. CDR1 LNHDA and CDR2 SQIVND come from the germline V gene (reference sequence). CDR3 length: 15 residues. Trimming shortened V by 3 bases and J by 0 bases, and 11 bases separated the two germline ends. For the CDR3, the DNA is TGTGCCAGTAGTATTGGAGGGAGGGCTAACTATGGCTACACCTTC. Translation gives CASSIGGRANYGYTF.

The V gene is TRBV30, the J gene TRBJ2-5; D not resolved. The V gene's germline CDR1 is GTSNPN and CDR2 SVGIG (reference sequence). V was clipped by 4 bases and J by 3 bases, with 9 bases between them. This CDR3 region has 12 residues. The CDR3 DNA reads TGTGCCTGGATGGGCAGTAAAGAGACCCAGTACTTC. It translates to CAWMGSKETQYF. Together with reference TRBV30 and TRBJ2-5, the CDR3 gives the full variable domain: SQTIHQWPATLVQPVGSPLSLECTVEGTSNPNLYWYRQAAGRGLQLLFYSVGIGQISSEVPQNLSASRPQDRQFILSSKKLLLSDSGFYLCAWMGSKETQYFGPGTRLLVL.

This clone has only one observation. The CDR3 reads CASSDGAVYGYTF. CDR3 in DNA: TGTGCCAGCAGTGATGGGGCAGTCTATGGCTACACCTTC. The chain combines TRBV6-1 with TRBJ1-2; the D gene is possibly TRBD1 (5 bases). The CDR3 is 13 amino acids. Germline CDR1 MNHNS, CDR2 SASEGT. With 3 bases removed from V and 4 bases from J, the gap between germline ends came to 9 bases.

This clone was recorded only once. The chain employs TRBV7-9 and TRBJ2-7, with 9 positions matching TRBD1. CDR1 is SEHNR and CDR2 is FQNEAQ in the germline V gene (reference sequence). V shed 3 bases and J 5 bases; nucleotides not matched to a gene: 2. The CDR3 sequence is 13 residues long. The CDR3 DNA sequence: TGTGCCAGCAGCTTTACAGGGGGCAACGAGCAGTACGTC. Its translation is CASSFTGGNEQYV.

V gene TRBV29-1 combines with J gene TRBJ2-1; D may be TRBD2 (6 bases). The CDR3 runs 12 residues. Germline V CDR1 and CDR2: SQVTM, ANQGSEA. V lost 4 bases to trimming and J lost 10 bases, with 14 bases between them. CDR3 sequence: CSVGVSLAEQFF. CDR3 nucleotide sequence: TGCAGCGTTGGGGTTAGTCTAGCGGAGCAGTTCTTC.

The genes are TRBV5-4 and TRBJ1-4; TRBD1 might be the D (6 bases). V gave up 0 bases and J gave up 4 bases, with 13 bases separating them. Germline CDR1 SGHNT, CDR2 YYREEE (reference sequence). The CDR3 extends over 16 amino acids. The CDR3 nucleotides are TGTGCCAGCAGCTTGGCCGGGGGCTGGGGTAATGAAAAACTGTTTTTT. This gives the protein CASSLAGGWGNEKLFF.

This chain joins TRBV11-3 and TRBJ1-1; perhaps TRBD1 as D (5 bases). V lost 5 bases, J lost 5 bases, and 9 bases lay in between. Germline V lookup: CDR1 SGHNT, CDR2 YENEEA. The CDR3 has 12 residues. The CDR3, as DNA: TGTGCCAGCAGCCGGGGGAGAACTGAAGCTTTCTTT. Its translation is CASSRGRTEAFF.

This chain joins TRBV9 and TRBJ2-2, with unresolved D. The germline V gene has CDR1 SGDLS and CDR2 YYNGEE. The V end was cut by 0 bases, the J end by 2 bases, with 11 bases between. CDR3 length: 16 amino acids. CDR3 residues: CASSVGQLLNTGELFF. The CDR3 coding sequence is TGTGCCAGCAGCGTAGGCCAGTTACTAAACACCGGGGAGCTGTTTTTT.

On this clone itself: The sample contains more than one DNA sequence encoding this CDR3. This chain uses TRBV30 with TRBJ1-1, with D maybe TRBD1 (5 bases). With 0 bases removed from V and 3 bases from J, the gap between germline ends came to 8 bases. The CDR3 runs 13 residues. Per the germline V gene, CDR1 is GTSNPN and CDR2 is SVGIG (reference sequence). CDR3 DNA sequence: TGTGCCTGGAGTGTTAGCAGGGACACTGAAGCTTTCTTT. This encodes CAWSVSRDTEAFF.